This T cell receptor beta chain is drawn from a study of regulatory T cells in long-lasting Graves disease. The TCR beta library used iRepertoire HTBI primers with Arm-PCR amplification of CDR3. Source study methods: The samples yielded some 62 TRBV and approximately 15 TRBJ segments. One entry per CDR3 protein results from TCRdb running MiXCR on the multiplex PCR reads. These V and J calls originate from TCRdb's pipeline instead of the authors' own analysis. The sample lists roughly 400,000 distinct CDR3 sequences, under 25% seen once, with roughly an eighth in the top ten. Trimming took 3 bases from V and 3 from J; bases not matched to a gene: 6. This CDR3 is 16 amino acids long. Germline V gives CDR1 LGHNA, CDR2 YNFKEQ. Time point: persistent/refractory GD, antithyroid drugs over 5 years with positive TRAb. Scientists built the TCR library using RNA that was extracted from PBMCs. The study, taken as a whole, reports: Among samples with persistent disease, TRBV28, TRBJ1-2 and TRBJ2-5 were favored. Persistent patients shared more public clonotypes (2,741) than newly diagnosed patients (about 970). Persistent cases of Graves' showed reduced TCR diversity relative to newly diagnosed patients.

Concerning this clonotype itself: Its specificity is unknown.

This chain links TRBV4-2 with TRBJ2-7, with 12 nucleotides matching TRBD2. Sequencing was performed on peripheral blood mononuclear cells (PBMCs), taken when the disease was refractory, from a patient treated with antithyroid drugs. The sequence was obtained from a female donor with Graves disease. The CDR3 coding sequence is TGTGCCAGCAGCCACGATACTAGCGGGAGGATCTACGAGCAGTACTTC. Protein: CASSHDTSGRIYEQYF.